This TCR beta chain emerged from a study of tumor-infiltrating lymphocytes in primary liver carcinoma. This clonotype came up once. The antigen remains undetermined. One end of the junction does not line up with germline, which may come from a read error. Without any cell sorting, roughly 17-31 mg of bulk tissue yielded co-extracted RNA and DNA. With approximately 500 ng total RNA as template and a constant-region primer, TCR beta cDNA was made. Three nested multiplex PCR rounds, a slightly modified ARM-PCR, produced the libraries for TCR beta. It was with TRBV1-TRBV30 forward primers and a C-beta reverse primer that the first two PCR rounds were run, at 10 to 11 cycles each. MiXCR was run by TCRdb on the multiplex PCR reads, yielding one entry per CDR3 protein. This table holds over 25,000 distinct CDR3 sequences, around 78% found once. Study findings and constraints: Tumor samples exhibited a significantly greater top-250-clone fraction than blood samples (p = 0.039).

The CDR3 extends over 18 amino acids. The germline gives CDR1 SGHAT, CDR2 FQNNGV. V gene TRBV11-2 combines with J gene TRBJ2-5; TRBD2 agrees at 15 bases. The sequenced material came from liver tumor tissue from sampling region 3. Subset noted: tumor region T3, left-lateral pole. The receptor's source is a man in his forties with primary liver carcinoma and hepatitis B virus infection. The CDR3 coding sequence is TGTATCAGCAGTAACGCCGGGACTAGCGGGAGGTCCCAAGAGACCCAGTGCTTC. This gives the protein CISSNAGTSGRSQETQCF.